Included here is one TCR beta chain sequence, with context. The conserved final phenylalanine or tryptophan is absent from the CDR3, which likely points to a read error. Genomic DNA provided the template from which TCR beta VDJ and CDR3 profiles were obtained. From the reads, TCRdb called clonotypes with MiXCR, one entry per CDR3 protein. The sample has roughly 120,000 distinct CDR3 sequences; 45% to 60% are singletons. The CDR3 covers 16 residues. Germline V lookup: CDR1 SNHLY, CDR2 FYNNEI. This sample was included in a study of CD8+CD57+ T cells in acquired aplastic anemia. Patients sequenced had flow cytometry evidence of CD8+CD57+ cell expansion.

This clonotype was sampled from a human donor with aplastic anemia. The specimen sequenced was sorted CD4+, CD8+, or CD8+CD57+ T cells (not recorded which) from PBMCs. The chain couples TRBV2 to TRBJ2-7; the match to TRBD1 covers 7 bases. The CDR3 is CASRSRQGESSYEQYL. The CDR3 nucleotides read TGCGCCAGCAGGAGCCGACAGGGCGAAAGCTCCTACGAGCAGTACCTC.